The rows below give T cell receptor beta chains drawn from one sample of a study of molecular identifiers for immune sequencing clone quantification. TCRdb passed the PCR reads through MiXCR, listing each CDR3 protein once. The sample holds about 510,000 distinct CDR3 sequences; around 23% are singletons and the top ten take 0.7% to 0.9%. The material sequenced was naive CD8+ T cells from blood, with Jurkat cell RNA spiked in. Receptors were obtained from a human donor in good health. Some libraries in this study had Jurkat cell RNA spiked in. The CDR3 runs from the conserved cysteine through the conserved F or W. Fields, in order: CDR3 length, V gene, D gene, clone size, J gene, CDR3 DNA, CDR3 protein. The D gene is left open where the match is weak. Size tells how often a clone was seen (once, few, many) or the class of an expanded clone, and some rows leave it out.

len: 14
v_gene: TRBV5-4
d_gene: TRBD1
abundance: NA
j_gene: TRBJ2-4
CDR3nt: TGTGCCAGCAGCCCGACAGGGGACAAAAACATTCAGTACTTC
CDR3aa: CASSPTGDKNIQYF

len: 13
v_gene: TRBV5-6
d_gene: TRBD1
abundance: few
j_gene: TRBJ2-1
CDR3nt: TGTGCCAGCAGCTTCGAACAGGGGCCCGAGCAGTTCTTC
CDR3aa: CASSFEQGPEQFF

len: 15
v_gene: TRBV9
d_gene: TRBD1
abundance: NA
j_gene: TRBJ2-7
CDR3nt: TGTGCCAGCAGCCCCAGGGGACAGGCCACCTACGTGCAGTACTTC
CDR3aa: CASSPRGQATYVQYF

len: 16
v_gene: TRBV19
d_gene: NA
abundance: few
j_gene: TRBJ1-1
CDR3nt: TGTGCCAGTAGTATCTGGGCAGGGTCCATGAACACTGAAGCTTTCTTT
CDR3aa: CASSIWAGSMNTEAFF

len: 19
v_gene: TRBV14
d_gene: TRBD2
abundance: NA
j_gene: TRBJ2-1
CDR3nt: TGTGCCAGCAGCCAACCCGTGGAGGCCAGCGGGAGGGCCCGTCAAGAGCAGTTCTTC
CDR3aa: CASSQPVEASGRARQEQFF

len: 15
v_gene: TRBV10-2
d_gene: TRBD1
abundance: few
j_gene: TRBJ2-1
CDR3nt: TGCGCCAGCCACTCAACCGGGACAGGGGAATATGAGCAGTTCTTC
CDR3aa: CASHSTGTGEYEQFF

len: 14
v_gene: TRBV5-4
d_gene: TRBD2
abundance: NA
j_gene: TRBJ2-7
CDR3nt: TGTGCCAGCAGCTTGGCCCGGGGGGCCTACGAGCAGTACTTC
CDR3aa: CASSLARGAYEQYF

len: 15
v_gene: TRBV18
d_gene: NA
abundance: few
j_gene: TRBJ1-1
CDR3nt: TGTGCCAGCTCACCACCAGGACTGATGAACACTGAAGCTTTCTTT
CDR3aa: CASSPPGLMNTEAFF

len: 16
v_gene: TRBV7-9
d_gene: NA
abundance: NA
j_gene: TRBJ1-1
CDR3nt: TGTGCCAGCAGCAATCCACTCCCGTCGGGAAACACTGAAGCTTTCTTT
CDR3aa: CASSNPLPSGNTEAFF

len: 18
v_gene: TRBV7-9
d_gene: TRBD1
abundance: NA
j_gene: TRBJ1-5
CDR3nt: TGTGCCAGCAGCTTTGAGCCGACAGGGGGCCATAGCAATCAGCCCCAGCATTTT
CDR3aa: CASSFEPTGGHSNQPQHF

len: 15
v_gene: TRBV6-5
d_gene: NA
abundance: NA
j_gene: TRBJ1-5
CDR3nt: TGTGCCAGCAGCCCGGGGGATGCGGCACATCAGCCCCAGCATTTT
CDR3aa: CASSPGDAAHQPQHF

len: 13
v_gene: TRBV10-3
d_gene: NA
abundance: few
j_gene: TRBJ1-1
CDR3nt: TGTGCCATCAGTGGTCCGGGGCCCACTGAAGCTTTCTTT
CDR3aa: CAISGPGPTEAFF

len: 16
v_gene: TRBV6-2/TRBV6-3
d_gene: TRBD2
abundance: few
j_gene: TRBJ2-3
CDR3nt: TGTGCCAGCAGTTACGGAGGACTAGAGATAGGGGATACGCAGTATTTT
CDR3aa: CASSYGGLEIGDTQYF

len: 17
v_gene: TRBV15
d_gene: TRBD2
abundance: few
j_gene: TRBJ2-3
CDR3nt: TGTGCCACCAGCCCCCTCCGACTAGCGGGGGGTACAGATACGCAGTATTTT
CDR3aa: CATSPLRLAGGTDTQYF

len: 14
v_gene: TRBV12-3/TRBV12-4
d_gene: NA
abundance: few
j_gene: TRBJ2-5
CDR3nt: TGTGCCAGCAGTTCAATGCCAGGCAAAGAGACCCAGTACTTC
CDR3aa: CASSSMPGKETQYF

len: 13
v_gene: TRBV7-9
d_gene: NA
abundance: NA
j_gene: TRBJ2-1
CDR3nt: TGTGCCAGCAGCCTCATCCTGGTTGATGAGCAGTTCTTC
CDR3aa: CASSLILVDEQFF

len: 13
v_gene: TRBV6-1
d_gene: NA
abundance: many
j_gene: TRBJ2-7
CDR3nt: TGTGCCAGCAGCTACGGACTGGGGATCGAGCAGTACTTC
CDR3aa: CASSYGLGIEQYF

len: 13
v_gene: TRBV7-6
d_gene: NA
abundance: NA
j_gene: TRBJ2-7
CDR3nt: TGTGCCAGCAGCTTAGGTTGGCGGGACGAGCAGTACTTC
CDR3aa: CASSLGWRDEQYF

len: 14
v_gene: TRBV7-2
d_gene: TRBD2
abundance: NA
j_gene: TRBJ2-5
CDR3nt: TGTGCCAGCAGCTACGGACTAGCGGGGGAGACCCAGTACTTC
CDR3aa: CASSYGLAGETQYF

len: 17
v_gene: TRBV7-9
d_gene: NA
abundance: NA
j_gene: TRBJ2-3
CDR3nt: TGTGCCAGCAGCCCCATAGAAGGTAGCGGCCCCACAGATACGCAGTATTTT
CDR3aa: CASSPIEGSGPTDTQYF

len: 16
v_gene: TRBV28
d_gene: TRBD1
abundance: NA
j_gene: TRBJ2-7
CDR3nt: TGTGCCAGCAGTTTCCCGGGGACAGGGGGACCCTACGAGCAGTACTTC
CDR3aa: CASSFPGTGGPYEQYF

len: 17
v_gene: TRBV7-9
d_gene: TRBD1
abundance: many
j_gene: TRBJ2-7
CDR3nt: TGTGCCAGCAGCTTCGTCCCGGGACAGGAAGCTCTACTCGAGCAGTACTTC
CDR3aa: CASSFVPGQEALLEQYF

len: 14
v_gene: TRBV7-6
d_gene: NA
abundance: NA
j_gene: TRBJ2-5
CDR3nt: TGTGCCAGCAGCCCCGATTTTGGGGAAGAGACCCAGTACTTC
CDR3aa: CASSPDFGEETQYF

len: 15
v_gene: TRBV28
d_gene: NA
abundance: NA
j_gene: TRBJ2-2
CDR3nt: TGTGCCAGCCTCGCGTACCGGGAGCGGGTCGGGGAGCTGTTTTTT
CDR3aa: CASLAYRERVGELFF

len: 15
v_gene: TRBV20-1
d_gene: NA
abundance: NA
j_gene: TRBJ2-1
CDR3nt: TGCAGTGCTAGAGGGGACTCCATAAACTACAATGAGCAGTTCTTC
CDR3aa: CSARGDSINYNEQFF

len: 14
v_gene: TRBV30
d_gene: TRBD1
abundance: many
j_gene: TRBJ2-7
CDR3nt: TGTGCCTGGACCGAGGACAGGGAGATCTACGAGCAGTACTTC
CDR3aa: CAWTEDREIYEQYF

len: 14
v_gene: TRBV9
d_gene: NA
abundance: many
j_gene: TRBJ1-1
CDR3nt: TGTGCCAGCAGCGTATATGGGGAGTCCACTGAAGCTTTCTTT
CDR3aa: CASSVYGESTEAFF